Following are 30 T cell receptor beta chains from one sample sequenced in a study of T cells in Graves' hyperthyroidism and ophthalmopathy. The source material, RNA transcripts, was used to amplify TCR beta CDR3 regions. HTBI primers were employed in a first-round RT-PCR of the TCR CDR3. Each CDR3 protein is one row after TCRdb ran MiXCR on the multiplex PCR reads. The repertoire consists of 400,000 to 550,000 distinct CDR3 sequences, with approximately 15% occurring once and the leading ten covering around 17%. The sequenced sample was blood. The receptors stem from a young woman with Graves' hyperthyroidism.

This clonotype was detected many times. The rearrangement links TRBV12-5 to TRBJ2-1; no reliable D call. Germline V gives CDR1 LGHNT, CDR2 FRNRAP. This CDR3 spans 18 amino acids. Trimming cost V 0 bases and J 10 bases, with 25 bases left between them. The DNA of the CDR3 is TGTGCTAGTGGTTTGGTCCTACCGGCAGGTGCGGTCGTCAGAGAGCAGTTCTTC. The encoded protein is CASGLVLPAGAVVREQFF.

J is TRBJ2-1 and V is TRBV9; D remains unclear. The CDR3 spans 16 residues. Trimming shortened V by 3 bases and J by 0 bases, and 13 bases separated the two germline ends. The germline CDR1 and CDR2 sequences are SGDLS and YYNGEE. The CDR3 DNA follows: TGTGCCAGCAGCGACCGACGGTCGAGCTCCTACAATGAGCAGTTCTTC. Translation: CASSDRRSSSYNEQFF.

Many counts were recorded for this clonotype. The CDR3 sequence: CASGTQETQYF. CDR3 coding DNA: TGTGCCAGCGGGACCCAAGAGACCCAGTACTTC. The V gene is TRBV6-1, the J gene TRBJ2-5; TRBD1 or TRBD2 may be the D gene (5 bases each). Germline values: CDR1 MNHNS, CDR2 SASEGT. This CDR3 comprises 11 residues. The V end was cut by 8 bases, the J end by 1 base, with 5 bases between.

This clonotype has more than one count but fewer than ten. The chain joins TRBV7-9 to TRBJ2-7; TRBD1 agrees at 8 bases. Germline V gives CDR1 SEHNR, CDR2 FQNEAQ (reference sequence). V trimming: 10 bases; J trimming: 2 bases; junction bases outside the gene matches: 7. CDR3 length equals 13 residues. CDR3 amino acids: CATLQGAPYEQYV. For the CDR3, the DNA is TGTGCCACCCTTCAGGGGGCCCCCTACGAGCAGTACGTC.

The V and J genes are TRBV3-1 and TRBJ1-6; possibly TRBD1 for D (6 bases). The germline gives CDR1 LGHDT, CDR2 YNNKEL (reference sequence). Trimming took off 5 bases at V and 11 bases at J, with 19 bases between the two ends. This CDR3 region has 15 residues. The CDR3 reads CASSGETGPATPLHF. CDR3 coding DNA: TGTGCCAGCAGCGGCGAGACAGGTCCGGCGACACCCCTCCACTTT.

This clonotype was observed many times. The V and J genes are TRBV13 and TRBJ2-2, with a possible D match to TRBD1 (7 bases). Trimming removed 5 bases from V and 3 bases from J, with 13 bases in between. The CDR3 is 15 residues long. Germline CDR1 is PRHDT and CDR2 is FYEKMQ (reference sequence). DNA of the CDR3: TGTGCCAGCAGCGGCGACAGGGAGGACACCGGGGAGCTGTTTTTT. It translates to CASSGDREDTGELFF.

This clonotype was seen at least ten times. The V call is TRBV19, the J call TRBJ1-1; D is unclear. Germline lookup yields CDR1 LNHDA and CDR2 SQIVND (reference sequence). The CDR3 is 15 residues long. Trimming left V 2 bases short and J 5 bases short, with 15 bases between. The CDR3 region is CASSITARGGTEAFF. DNA for the CDR3: TGTGCCAGTAGTATAACGGCCCGGGGTGGGACTGAAGCTTTCTTT.

Many counts were recorded for this clonotype. This chain joins TRBV5-5 and TRBJ2-3, with TRBD2 as a possible D gene (6 bases). Germline CDR1 and CDR2: SGHKS and YYEKEE (reference sequence). V lost 4 bases and J 1 base, leaving 16 bases between the germline ends. The CDR3 is made up of 16 amino acids. CDR3 DNA: TGTGCCAGCAGCCGTACCGGGACTCCTGGCACAGATACGCAGTATTTT. Its translation: CASSRTGTPGTDTQYF.

This clonotype was observed at least ten times. This sequence joins TRBV30 and TRBJ1-6; 7 bases line up with TRBD1. From germline, CDR1 is GTSNPN and CDR2 SVGIG (reference sequence). Losses at the gene ends were 3 bases for V and 7 bases for J; bases not matched to a gene: 9. This CDR3 region has 15 residues. CDR3 in amino acids: CAWSFSTRGNSPLHF. The DNA for the CDR3 is TGTGCCTGGAGCTTTTCGACCAGGGGGAATTCACCCCTCCACTTT.

This clonotype was detected ten times or more. The rearrangement uses TRBV19 and TRBJ2-7; 7 bases fit TRBD2. Germline values: CDR1 LNHDA, CDR2 SQIVND (reference sequence). With 4 bases clipped from V and 2 bases from J, the junction kept 8 bases outside the gene matches. The CDR3 length is 15 residues. This chain's CDR3 is CASSRGRVGPYEQYF. Written as DNA, the CDR3 is TGTGCCAGTAGTAGGGGGAGGGTTGGACCCTACGAGCAGTACTTC.

The sample holds many counts of this clonotype. CDR3 amino acids: CASSPLDSGADTQYF. The CDR3 nucleotides are TGTGCCAGCTCACCCTTGGATAGTGGGGCAGATACGCAGTATTTT. The chain carries TRBV18 and TRBJ2-3; D gene uncertain. CDR1 and CDR2 (germline): KGHSH, LQKENI. There are 15 residues in the CDR3. Trimming pared 3 bases from V and 4 bases from J, leaving 14 bases between.

This clonotype has a handful of counts. V usage is TRBV27 and J usage is TRBJ1-6; D is unclear. The CDR3 extends over 16 amino acids. Germline CDR1 MNHEY, CDR2 SMNVEV (reference sequence). Deletions cut 4 bases from V and 3 bases from J, with 13 bases between. The CDR3 DNA reads as TGTGCCAGCAGTTCCACTTTGACCAACTATAATTCACCCCTCCACTTT. Protein: CASSSTLTNYNSPLHF.

This clonotype has at least ten counts. The genes are TRBV11-3 and TRBJ1-4; 11 positions agree with TRBD1. CDR1 and CDR2 (germline): SGHNT, YENEEA. The J segment lost 8 bases and the V segment lost 4 bases, leaving 3 bases of the junction unmatched. CDR3 size: 14 residues. CDR3 residues: CASSSGQGVEKLFF. The CDR3 DNA sequence: TGTGCCAGCAGCTCGGGACAGGGGGTGGAAAAACTGTTTTTT.

This clonotype was found many times. This chain connects TRBV6-5 to TRBJ2-1; D is uncertain. Trimming removed 0 bases from V and 0 bases from J, with 12 bases in between. The CDR3 is 17 amino acids. CDR1 MNHEY and CDR2 SVGAGI come from the germline V gene. Here the CDR3 DNA reads TGTGCCAGCAGTTACTCGACGCCGTTGAGCTCCTACAATGAGCAGTTCTTC. This encodes CASSYSTPLSSYNEQFF.

This chain joins TRBV28 and TRBJ2-5; 8 nucleotides match TRBD1. The CDR3 has 15 amino acids. The junction had 8 bases not matched to a gene; V was cut back by 7 bases and J by 1 base. The germline CDR1 and CDR2 sequences are MDHEN and SYDVKM. CDR3 nucleotide sequence: TGTGCCAGCACTCCCTACAGGGGGTCCCAAGAGACCCAGTACTTC. Translating it yields CASTPYRGSQETQYF.

This clonotype has at least ten counts. The CDR3 here is CAIRAQLGGASEKLFF. The CDR3 DNA sequence: TGTGCCATCAGAGCCCAGTTGGGGGGCGCCTCTGAAAAACTGTTTTTT. V and J are TRBV10-3 and TRBJ1-4; possibly TRBD1 for D (6 bases). V was shortened by 6 bases and J by 7 bases, with 21 bases between the two germline ends. The CDR3 spans 16 residues. Germline CDR1 ENHRY, CDR2 SYGVKD.

Details on this clonotype: A single base separates this from a much larger clone, so it may be a read error. The V call is TRBV12-3 or TRBV12-4, the J call TRBJ2-1; 12 nucleotides match TRBD2. The CDR3 is 16 amino acids. V was clipped by 8 bases and J by 1 base; unmatched bases: 6. The CDR3 DNA is TGTGCCAGCGGTACCGGGACTAGCGGGTCCTACAATGAGCAGTTCTTC. This codes for CASGTGTSGSYNEQFF.

This clonotype was counted ten times or more. The V and J genes are TRBV29-1 and TRBJ1-5; D might be TRBD1 (6 bases). The CDR3 has 13 amino acids. CDR1 is SQVTM and CDR2 is ANQGSEA in the germline V gene. V lost 5 bases to trimming and J lost 5 bases, with 13 bases between them. This chain's CDR3 is CSVQDSRHQPQHF. The CDR3 coding sequence is TGCAGCGTTCAGGACAGCCGTCATCAGCCCCAGCATTTT.

This clonotype was counted a few times. The chain links TRBV12-3 or TRBV12-4 to TRBJ1-5, with a weak D call TRBD1 (5 bases). This CDR3 has 16 residues. V was trimmed by 6 bases and J by 1 base, leaving 16 bases between them. The CDR3 here is CASRYGGVGSNQPQHF. CDR3 DNA: TGTGCCAGCAGGTACGGGGGAGTGGGGAGCAATCAGCCCCAGCATTTT.

The V call is TRBV3-1, the J call TRBJ2-5, with D possibly called TRBD1 or TRBD2 (5 bases each). This CDR3 contains 16 residues. Trimming removed 4 bases at V and 1 base at J, with 16 bases between. Germline V gene lookup returns CDR1 LGHDT and CDR2 YNNKEL (reference sequence). CDR3 protein: CASSPQDKGSQETQYF. The CDR3 nucleotides are TGTGCCAGCAGCCCCCAGGATAAGGGGAGCCAAGAGACCCAGTACTTC.

This clonotype appeared many times. V is TRBV27 and J is TRBJ2-1; 8 nucleotides match TRBD2. Per the germline V gene, CDR1 is MNHEY and CDR2 is SMNVEV (reference sequence). V was clipped by 5 bases and J by 6 bases; unmatched bases: 9. The CDR3 sequence is 15 residues long. Written as DNA, the CDR3 is TGTGCCAGCAGTCCATGGACTAGCAGCCTCAATGAGCAGTTCTTC. This gives the protein CASSPWTSSLNEQFF.

This clonotype occurred many times. The chain joins TRBV7-2 to TRBJ1-2, with a possible D match to TRBD1 (5 bases). CDR3 length equals 14 residues. V was cut by 4 bases and J by 4 bases, with 13 bases left in between. CDR1 and CDR2 (germline): SGHTA, FQGNSA. The CDR3 nucleotides read TGTGCCAGCAGCTACCTCGGACACCGCTATGGCTACACCTTC. As protein: CASSYLGHRYGYTF.

The sample holds many counts of this clonotype. J is TRBJ2-1 and V is TRBV11-2, with 13 bases aligning to TRBD2. The germline CDR1 and CDR2 sequences are SGHAT and FQNNGV. V lost 5 bases, J lost 8 bases, and 15 bases stayed unmatched. The CDR3 has 18 amino acids. The CDR3 here is CASSQPNRTSGSIYEQFF. In DNA form, the CDR3 reads TGTGCCAGCAGCCAACCCAATAGGACTAGCGGGAGTATCTATGAGCAGTTCTTC.

This clonotype appeared many times. The rearrangement links TRBV19 to TRBJ2-3; D remains unclear. Trimming shortened V by 3 bases and J by 3 bases, and 10 bases separated the two germline ends. The CDR3 spans 14 residues. Germline-derived CDR1 and CDR2 are LNHDA and SQIVND (reference sequence). The CDR3 sequence is CASSIGLPTDTQYF. DNA of the CDR3: TGTGCCAGTAGTATTGGGCTACCTACAGATACGCAGTATTTT.

The CDR3 region has the DNA TGTGCCAGCCTATGGTCTTTAGGTGGAGAGCAGTACGTC. Protein sequence: CASLWSLGGEQYV. This chain connects TRBV6-1 to TRBJ2-7, with D uncertain. The germline gives CDR1 MNHNS, CDR2 SASEGT. The CDR3 spans 13 residues. V was shortened by 8 bases and J by 7 bases, with 18 bases between the two germline ends.

The V and J genes are TRBV7-9 and TRBJ2-7; TRBD2 might be the D (6 bases). CDR3 length equals 13 residues. Trimming cost V 3 bases and J 7 bases, with 13 bases left between them. CDR1 and CDR2 from the germline V gene are SEHNR and FQNEAQ (reference sequence). This CDR3 reads CASSFGTRDEQYV. CDR3 nucleotides: TGTGCCAGCAGCTTTGGGACTCGGGATGAGCAGTACGTC.

This clonotype occurred many times. This chain joins TRBV12-5 and TRBJ2-1; TRBD1 agrees at 9 bases. Germline-derived CDR1 and CDR2 are LGHNT and FRNRAP. The CDR3 consists of 14 residues. V gave up 10 bases and J gave up 5 bases; unmatched junction bases: 9. CDR3: CATQRGTGNNEQFF. The DNA of the CDR3 is TGTGCTACCCAAAGAGGGACAGGGAACAATGAGCAGTTCTTC.

This clonotype appeared many times. This rearrangement joins TRBV12-5 to TRBJ1-1, with D tentatively TRBD1 (5 bases). This CDR3 is built from 12 residues. CDR1 is LGHNT, CDR2 FRNRAP, per germline. V gave up 6 bases and J gave up 3 bases, with 8 bases separating them. The DNA for the CDR3 is TGTGCTAGTGGACGGGACGACACTGAAGCTTTCTTT. Protein sequence: CASGRDDTEAFF. Combining the CDR3 with reference TRBV12-5 and TRBJ1-1 gives the whole variable domain DARVTQTPRHKVTEMGQEVTMRCQPILGHNTVFWYRQTMMQGLELLAYFRNRAPLDDSGMPKDRFSAEMPDATLATLKIQPSEPRDSAVYFCASGRDDTEAFFGQGTRLTVV.

In its sample, this clonotype was seen many times. CDR3 sequence (DNA): TGTGCCAGCAGTTACCCTCCGGACAGGGCCTTCTCTGGGGCCAACGTCCTGACTTTC. Translating gives CASSYPPDRAFSGANVLTF. This rearrangement joins TRBV6-2 or TRBV6-3 to TRBJ2-6; 8 bases agree with TRBD1. J was trimmed by 0 bases and V by 2 bases; bases with no gene match: 9. The CDR3 length is 19 residues. CDR1 is MNHEY and CDR2 is SVGEGT in the germline V gene.

This clonotype was seen only a few times. The gene calls are TRBV28 and TRBJ1-2; perhaps TRBD1 as D (6 bases). Trimming left V 3 bases short and J 6 bases short, with 17 bases between. Per germline, CDR1 MDHEN and CDR2 SYDVKM. This CDR3 is 15 amino acids long. The CDR3 bases are TGTGCCAGCAGTTTTGCTAGGGGGGGCGCGAATGGCTACACCTTC. Its protein product is CASSFARGGANGYTF.